The clone carrying this TCR beta chain was detected a few times. Trimming took off 4 bases at V and 7 bases at J, with 12 bases between the two ends. Germline V gene data show CDR1 as SGHRS and CDR2 as YFSETQ. This CDR3 contains 12 residues. Seattle participants joined during active infection and were tracked over time. The authors' processing: Amplifying reference gene primers gave estimates of nucleated cell counts. Profiling relied on immunoSEQ multiplex PCR, and the TCRdb table lists in-frame clones only, not all of them. That table furnishes V, J and clone size, whereas the DNA furnished D and trimming. Here the sample spans about 260,000 clones, about nine tenths being singletons. This record belongs to a study of blood T cell repertoires in COVID-19. The overall study: The study drew acute and convalescent COVID-19 samples from the United States, Italy and Spain. T cells, B-cell-depleted T cells, or PBMCs supplied cDNA or gDNA.

This TCR came from a person under 35 with COVID-19, enrolled during active disease. The chain couples TRBV5-1 to TRBJ2-7; possibly TRBD1 for D (7 bases). The sample comprised peripheral blood. CDR3 residues: CASSETGREQYF. The CDR3 DNA reads TGCGCCAGCAGCGAGACAGGGAGGGAGCAGTACTTC.